These 16 T cell receptor beta chains were sequenced from one sample in a study of cytomegalovirus exposure and HLA in healthy donors. The PCR used 60 Vbeta and 13 Jbeta primers. TCRdb's table, derived via immunoSEQ multiplex PCR, lists solely in-frame clones and lacks some. There are approximately 50,000 clones in the sample, with about 2% held by the top ten. The sequencing input was PBMCs. These receptors all come from a female donor in good health and CMV-seronegative.

V and J are TRBV7-6 and TRBJ1-5, with D possibly matching TRBD1 (5 bases). This CDR3 is built from 15 residues. Germline CDR1 SGHVS, CDR2 FNYEAQ. Trimming removed 5 bases at V and 0 bases at J, with 11 bases between. Here the CDR3 DNA reads TGTGCCAGCAGCCCGGGACTGTATAGCAATCAGCCCCAGCATTTT. It translates to CASSPGLYSNQPQHF.

The chain combines TRBV11-3 with TRBJ2-2; D gene uncertain. V shed 1 base and J shed 7 bases, with 7 bases lying between them. This CDR3 has 13 amino acids. Germline CDR1 SGHNT, CDR2 YENEEA. The CDR3 DNA sequence: TGTGCCAGCAGCTTAGCCCCTATCGGGGAGCTGTTTTTT. It specifies CASSLAPIGELFF.

Comment on this clone: A read error may account for a junction end that differs from germline. This chain joins TRBV29-1 and TRBJ2-5; 7 nucleotides match TRBD2. The length of the CDR3 is 13 residues. CDR1 and CDR2 (germline): SQVTM, ANQGSEA. The CDR3 reads CSGERGGSETQYF. CDR3 bases: TGCAGCGGTGAAAGGGGAGGGTCGGAGACCCAGTACTTC.

V usage is TRBV4-3 and J usage is TRBJ1-1; TRBD1 agrees at 10 bases. Per germline, CDR1 LGHNA and CDR2 YSLEER. With V trimmed by 2 bases and J by 0 bases, 9 bases remained unmatched. The CDR3 has 18 residues. The CDR3 loop is CASSQFLGQGLLNTEAFF. In DNA, the CDR3 is TGCGCCAGCAGCCAATTTCTGGGACAGGGGCTTTTGAACACTGAAGCTTTCTTT.

The rearrangement links TRBV4-3 to TRBJ1-2; no firm D call. This CDR3 spans 15 amino acids. CDR1 and CDR2 from the germline V gene are LGHNA and YSLEER. V was cut by 1 base and J by 5 bases, with 14 bases left in between. CDR3 loop: CASSQATPTIYGYTF. The DNA of the CDR3 is TGCGCCAGCAGCCAAGCGACACCTACGATATATGGCTACACCTTC.

V usage is TRBV7-2 and J usage is TRBJ2-7; 8 bases map to TRBD1. V lost 5 bases, J lost 3 bases, and 6 bases stayed unmatched. The CDR3 has 14 residues. Germline V gene lookup returns CDR1 SGHTA and CDR2 FQGNSA. CDR3 loop: CASSLMTGVYEQYF. CDR3 nucleotide sequence: TGTGCCAGCAGCCTCATGACAGGGGTCTACGAGCAGTACTTC. Using reference TRBV7-2 and TRBJ2-7 for the parts outside the CDR3, the full variable domain is GAGVSQSPSNKVTEKGKDVELRCDPISGHTALYWYRQSLGQGLEFLIYFQGNSAPDKSGLPSDRFSAERTGGSVSTLTIQRTQQEDSAVYLCASSLMTGVYEQYFGPGTRLTVT.

This chain uses TRBV18 with TRBJ2-7; 12 bases map to TRBD1. After removal of 3 bases from V and 6 bases from J, the junction contained 9 bases not matched to a gene. This CDR3 contains 16 residues. The germline gives CDR1 KGHSH, CDR2 LQKENI. CDR3 nucleotides: TGTGCCAGCTCACCGCCACCGGGACAGGGGGCCCGCGAGCAGTACTTC. Translated, it gives CASSPPPGQGAREQYF.

The chain links TRBV4-1 to TRBJ2-5, with no clear D. The CDR3 is 15 residues long. V was shortened by 1 base and J by 0 bases, with 9 bases between the two germline ends. The germline gives CDR1 MGHRA, CDR2 YSYEKL. In DNA form, the CDR3 reads TGCGCCAGCAGCCAAGTATATGACTACCAAGAGACCCAGTACTTC. Its protein product is CASSQVYDYQETQYF.

The CDR3 DNA is TGTGCCAGTAGTGTCAGGGTGAACACTGAAGCTTTCTTT. Residues: CASSVRVNTEAFF. The chain couples TRBV19 to TRBJ1-1, with D possibly TRBD1 on 5 matching bases. Germline assignment: CDR1 LNHDA and CDR2 SQIVND (reference sequence). The length of the CDR3 is 13 residues. Trimming stripped 5 bases from V and 0 bases from J, with 7 bases between.

This chain uses TRBV12-5 with TRBJ1-2; 7 bases map to TRBD1. The CDR3 totals 13 residues. With V trimmed by 2 bases and J by 8 bases, 5 bases remained unmatched. Germline V gene sequence: CDR1 LGHNT, CDR2 FRNRAP. CDR3 nucleotides: TGTGCTAGTGGTTTGCAACAGGGGCTCGGCTACACCTTC. It specifies CASGLQQGLGYTF.

The CDR3 DNA is TGTGCCAGCAGCTTAGCCTCTATTGCTGAAGCTTTCTTT. As protein: CASSLASIAEAFF. J is TRBJ1-1 and V is TRBV7-9; D uncertain. Trimming stripped 0 bases from V and 6 bases from J, with 8 bases between. Germline V CDR1 and CDR2: SEHNR, FQNEAQ (reference sequence). The CDR3 loop spans 13 amino acids.

The V gene is TRBV30, the J gene TRBJ2-1, with 10 bases fitting TRBD2. The V segment lost 0 bases and the J segment 9 bases; nucleotides outside the gene matches: 5. This CDR3 is built from 14 residues. The germline V gene has CDR1 GTSNPN and CDR2 SVGIG (reference sequence). CDR3 region: CAWSVQSGRGEQFF. In DNA, the CDR3 is TGTGCCTGGAGTGTACAAAGCGGGAGGGGTGAGCAGTTCTTC.

V gene TRBV19 combines with J gene TRBJ2-7; 7 bases fit TRBD2. This CDR3 has 14 amino acids. Trimming cost V 1 base and J 7 bases; bases outside gene matches: 7. CDR1 is LNHDA and CDR2 is SQIVND in the germline V gene (reference sequence). Here the CDR3 DNA reads TGTGCCAGTAGTATAGCGGGAGGCCGGAGGGAGCAGTACTTC. Translated, it gives CASSIAGGRREQYF.

This rearrangement joins TRBV9 to TRBJ2-7, with 7 bases matching TRBD1. Per the germline V gene, CDR1 is SGDLS and CDR2 is YYNGEE. The CDR3 has 15 amino acids. V lost 2 bases, J lost 0 bases, and 5 bases stayed unmatched. DNA for the CDR3: TGTGCCAGCAGCGTCCGAACAGGGGCCTCCTACGAGCAGTACTTC. Protein product: CASSVRTGASYEQYF.

The chain links TRBV7-6 to TRBJ2-2, with 10 nucleotides matching TRBD2. Germline V gene data show CDR1 as SGHVS and CDR2 as FNYEAQ. This CDR3 is 20 amino acids long. The junction had 14 bases not matched to a gene; V was cut back by 3 bases and J by 1 base. The CDR3 loop is CASSFLLAGRLSLNTGELFF. For the CDR3, the DNA is TGTGCCAGCAGCTTTCTACTAGCGGGGCGGCTATCGCTGAACACCGGGGAGCTGTTTTTT.

CDR3 DNA: TGTGCCAGCTCAAACGGACAGGCGGGCAATGAGCAGTTCTTC. It encodes CASSNGQAGNEQFF. This sequence joins TRBV18 and TRBJ2-1, with 7 bases identical to TRBD1. Trimming took 5 bases from V and 6 from J; bases not matched to a gene: 7. Germline V gene lookup returns CDR1 KGHSH and CDR2 LQKENI. The CDR3 is 14 residues long.